This T cell receptor (beta chain) comes out of a study of T cell responses to AZD1222 COVID-19 vaccine. This CDR3 has 16 residues. The V gene lost 3 bases and the J gene lost 5 bases, with 19 bases spanning the gap. Looked up from germline, CDR1 is LGHDT and CDR2 is YNNKEL (reference sequence). The study, taken as a whole, reports: Just a handful of AZD1222 recipients tested seropositive at baseline.

Concerning this clone: The antigen is unknown.

TCRdb's table, derived via immunoSEQ multiplex PCR, lists solely in-frame clones and lacks some. The repertoire holds over 110,000 clones, 85% to 95% seen once, with 4.5% to 5.5% in the top ten. The TCR was taken from an adult in good health. Specimen: peripheral blood, collected on day 0 of AZD1222 vaccination. This chain uses TRBV3-1 (or the pseudogene TRBV3-2) with TRBJ2-5; TRBD2 might be the D (5 bases). The chain's CDR3 is CASSQPRLTAGETQYF. The DNA for the CDR3 is TGTGCCAGCAGCCAGCCTCGACTAACAGCAGGCGAGACCCAGTACTTC.